Below, 17 T cell receptor beta chains from the same sample are listed, as sequenced in a study of T cell responses to AZD1222 COVID-19 vaccine. The method was immunoSEQ multiplex PCR; TCRdb's version includes in-frame clones alone and lacks a portion of them. Among some 130,000 clones listed, approximately 92% were seen once. This specimen consisted of peripheral blood, obtained 28 days after the second AZD1222 dose. These receptors were collected from an adult who received the AZD1222 COVID-19 vaccine.

The CDR3 sequence is CASRWGGLDTGELFF. The CDR3 nucleotides are TGTGCCAGCAGGTGGGGCGGCCTCGACACCGGGGAGCTGTTTTTT. The chain combines TRBV5-4 with TRBJ2-2, with D possibly matching TRBD1 (5 bases). Looked up from germline, CDR1 is SGHNT and CDR2 is YYREEE (reference sequence). The CDR3 totals 15 residues. The V end lost 5 bases, the J end lost 3 bases, and 14 bases lay between the germline ends. The variable domain in full, with the rest retrieved from reference TRBV5-4 and TRBJ2-2, is ETGVTQSPTHLIKTRGQQVTLRCSSQSGHNTVSWYQQALGQGPQFIFQYYREEENGRGNFPPRFSGLQFPNYSSELNVNALELDDSALYLCASRWGGLDTGELFFGEGSRLTVL.

The CDR3 here is CASSSRRVRNTEAFF. The DNA for the CDR3 is TGTGCCAGCAGCTCACGCCGGGTCCGTAACACTGAAGCTTTCTTT. V and J are TRBV5-8 and TRBJ1-1; no firm D call. V shed 3 bases and J shed 2 bases, with 14 bases lying between them. The CDR3 totals 15 residues. Germline lookup yields CDR1 SGHTS and CDR2 YDEGEE.

The chain combines TRBV30 with TRBJ1-2; 7 nucleotides align to TRBD1. Germline CDR1 reads GTSNPN; CDR2 reads SVGIG (reference sequence). V shed 8 bases, J shed 3 bases, and the junction held 3 bases outside the gene matches. The CDR3 sequence is 11 residues long. The CDR3 protein is CARQGDYGYTF. CDR3 DNA: TGTGCCAGACAGGGCGACTATGGCTACACCTTC.

CDR3 DNA sequence: TGTGCCAGTAGTCTCTGGGACAGATTAGATGGCTACACCTTC. Translation: CASSLWDRLDGYTF. The V gene is TRBV19, the J gene TRBJ1-2, with 7 bases fitting TRBD1. The CDR3 is made up of 14 amino acids. Per the germline V gene, CDR1 is LNHDA and CDR2 is SQIVND (reference sequence). V was pared by 5 bases and J by 6 bases, with 9 bases of the junction left unmatched.

The chain couples TRBV9 to TRBJ2-7, with D perhaps given as TRBD1 or TRBD2 (6 bases each). Trimming cost V 10 bases and J 3 bases, with 29 bases left between them. Germline loops: CDR1 SGDLS, CDR2 YYNGEE. CDR3 length: 17 amino acids. CDR3 loop: CASSSPRGGAGGYEQYF. The CDR3 DNA sequence: TGTGCCTCCTCTTCCCCCAGGGGCGGGGCCGGAGGCTACGAGCAGTACTTC.

This CDR3 reads CASSEGVNYGYTF. CDR3 coding DNA: TGTGCCAGTAGCGAGGGGGTGAACTATGGCTACACCTTC. The genes are TRBV19 and TRBJ1-2; maybe TRBD1 (6 bases). From germline, CDR1 is LNHDA and CDR2 SQIVND (reference sequence). V lost 6 bases and J lost 2, with 10 bases in between. The length of the CDR3 is 13 residues.

V is TRBV6-5 and J is TRBJ1-1; possible D gene TRBD1, 5 bases. V was trimmed by 7 bases and J by 0 bases, leaving 12 bases between them. The length of the CDR3 is 14 residues. Germline V gene lookup returns CDR1 MNHEY and CDR2 SVGAGI. The CDR3 spells CASMVTALNTEAFF. The CDR3 region has the DNA TGTGCCAGCATGGTGACAGCACTGAACACTGAAGCTTTCTTT.

V is TRBV7-2 and J is TRBJ1-5, with D hard to call. CDR3 length: 15 amino acids. Trimming stripped 2 bases from V and 3 bases from J, with 11 bases between. Germline CDR1 is SGHTA and CDR2 is FQGNSA. CDR3 protein: CASSLMSRANQPQHF. The DNA for the CDR3 is TGTGCCAGCAGCTTAATGAGTAGGGCCAATCAGCCCCAGCATTTT.

V gene TRBV24-1 combines with J gene TRBJ1-5, with 12 bases lining up with TRBD1. This CDR3 is 16 amino acids long. Trimming removed 5 bases from V and 5 bases from J; junction bases left unmatched: 6. The V gene's germline CDR1 is KGHDR and CDR2 SFDVKD. Written as DNA, the CDR3 is TGTGCCACCAGTGCCTCGGGACAGGGGGCTTATCAGCCCCAGCATTTT. Its protein is CATSASGQGAYQPQHF.

J is TRBJ1-5 and V is TRBV2; TRBD1 agrees at 9 bases. This CDR3 region has 15 residues. CDR1 and CDR2 (germline): SNHLY, FYNNEI. With V trimmed by 6 bases and J by 3 bases, 6 bases remained unmatched. Here the CDR3 reads CASRAGTGTNQPQHF. The CDR3 nucleotides are TGTGCCAGCAGGGCCGGGACAGGGACCAATCAGCCCCAGCATTTT. The full variable domain, completed using reference TRBV2 and TRBJ1-5, is EPEVTQTPSHQVTQMGQEVILRCVPISNHLYFYWYRQILGQKVEFLVSFYNNEISEKSEIFDDQFSVERPDGSNFTLKIRSTKLEDSAMYFCASRAGTGTNQPQHFGDGTRLSIL.

The rearrangement links TRBV7-2 to TRBJ1-1; D gene unclear. V lost 7 bases, J lost 0 bases, and 9 bases lay in between. Germline CDR1 is SGHTA and CDR2 is FQGNSA. The CDR3 contains 13 residues. The CDR3 spells CASNRGLNTEAFF. The CDR3 nucleotides are TGTGCCAGCAACCGGGGTTTGAACACTGAAGCTTTCTTT.

The V and J genes are TRBV19 and TRBJ1-5; D is ambiguous. There are 13 residues in the CDR3. The germline V and J ends were trimmed by 8 bases and 3 bases, with 11 bases remaining between them. Germline V CDR1 and CDR2: LNHDA, SQIVND (reference sequence). CDR3 amino acids: CASQPNFNQPQHF. CDR3 sequence (DNA): TGTGCCAGTCAGCCCAACTTCAATCAGCCCCAGCATTTT.

As DNA, the CDR3 is TGTGCCAGCAGCCCTACGGGCACCATATATTTT. This sequence encodes CASSPTGTIYF. V and J are TRBV7-9 and TRBJ1-3, with no clear D. The CDR3 consists of 11 residues. V shed 5 bases and J shed 9 bases, with 8 bases lying between them. Germline CDR1 SEHNR, CDR2 FQNEAQ (reference sequence).

This clone was detected a few times. This sequence joins TRBV12-3 or TRBV12-4 and TRBJ1-1; perhaps TRBD1 as D (6 bases). The ends were cut back, 6 bases at V and 8 bases at J, with 16 bases in the middle. This CDR3 is 13 amino acids long. Here the CDR3 DNA reads TGTGCCAGCAGAACAGGGTTTTGGGGAGAAGCTTTCTTT. It codes for CASRTGFWGEAFF.

The V gene is TRBV12-3 or TRBV12-4, the J gene TRBJ1-2; perhaps TRBD1 as D (5 bases). The CDR3 loop spans 13 amino acids. V dropped 4 bases and J dropped 4 bases, with 10 bases sitting between them. This CDR3 reads CASSWAGIYGYTF. For the CDR3, the DNA is TGTGCCAGCAGTTGGGCAGGGATCTATGGCTACACCTTC.

The rearrangement links TRBV6-5 to TRBJ1-5, with D unclear. Per germline, CDR1 MNHEY and CDR2 SVGAGI. The CDR3 sequence is 14 residues long. V was trimmed by 5 bases and J by 4 bases, leaving 12 bases between them. CDR3: CASSRTGINQPQHF. CDR3 sequence (DNA): TGTGCCAGCAGTCGCACGGGGATTAATCAGCCCCAGCATTTT.

The chain links TRBV12-3 or TRBV12-4 to TRBJ2-5; no reliable D call. Between the trimmed V and J ends, which lost 3 bases and 3 bases, there was a span of 8 bases. The CDR3 is made up of 13 amino acids. CDR3: CASSFPPKETQYF. The CDR3 region has the DNA TGTGCCAGCAGTTTCCCACCTAAAGAGACCCAGTACTTC.